This T cell receptor beta chain was recorded in a study of blood T cell repertoires in COVID-19. Study at large: PBMCs, B-cell-depleted T cells, or T cells were the source of the cDNA or gDNA that made up the material.

The table came from immunoSEQ multiplex PCR; TCRdb's copy has only in-frame clones and leaves some out. The data show about 180,000 clones, with over 75% seen just once and approximately 5.1% held by the top ten. Input material: PBMCs or T cells enriched from blood (not recorded which). The source of this sequence is a woman in her 40s with acute COVID-19.

The CDR3 nucleotides read TGTGCCAGCAGCTTGGTGCCGGTTTCCTATAATTCACCCCTCCACTTT. Translating gives CASSLVPVSYNSPLHF. The genes are TRBV5-5 and TRBJ1-6, with D hard to call. Per germline, CDR1 SGHKS and CDR2 YYEKEE (reference sequence). The V gene lost 0 bases and the J gene lost 1 base, with 8 bases spanning the gap. The CDR3 has 16 amino acids.